A selection of T cell receptor beta chains follows, all from one sample in a study of tumor and adjacent non-tumor tissue in lung cancer. TCRdb reprocessed the multiplex PCR reads with MiXCR, giving one entry per CDR3 protein. The profile shows around 70,000 distinct CDR3 sequences, roughly 72% of them singletons. The sample comprised lung tumor tissue. The receptors originated from a man between 60 and 75 years old with non-small cell lung cancer. Both conserved end residues are part of each CDR3. D genes are given only for firm matches.

v_call,d_call,cdr3_aa
TRBV7-7,TRBD2,CASSLDLAGGRNEQFF
TRBV10-2,.,CASRALFSGELFF
TRBV5-1,TRBD2,CASSFAGGRAKDTQYF
TRBV20-1,.,CSAREGIDNQPQHF
TRBV5-6,.,CASSRIAGANVLTF
TRBV20-1,TRBD2,CGGLVSETQYF
TRBV29-1,.,CSAQGGRGEYEQYF
TRBV2,.,CASRVVGFDYGYTF
TRBV6-2/TRBV6-3,.,CARSYSLRDTQYF
TRBV29-1,TRBD1,CSGSPGGYGQYF
TRBV20-1,TRBD1,CSTREGARNQRQHF
TRBV13,.,CVSSPIPNEQFF
TRBV5-1,.,CASSSASGGSEKLLF
TRBV20-1,TRBD2,CIARSRGTRYYEQYF
TRBV6-1,.,CASSSSGAAETLF
TRBV20-1,TRBD2,CSARGSGRDSEQFF
TRBV11-1,.,CASSHPLGQQKTQYF
TRBV6-6,TRBD1,CASRLTGKAEAFF
TRBV13,TRBD1,CASSLGQALGVQHF
TRBV5-1,TRBD2,CASSSLAGGTDTQYF
TRBV11-1,TRBD2,CASRIAGLAETQYF
TRBV6-2/TRBV6-3,TRBD1,CVSSKPDRGETQYF
TRBV12-5,TRBD1,CASGLVPGTGQLFDSYDQYF
TRBV6-5,TRBD2,CAGSYRWTSGRGTGELFF
TRBV29-1,.,CSVADTSYEQYF
TRBV29-1,.,CSVILEGGLGGTQYF
TRBV5-6,.,CASSLPRNSAVQYF
TRBV20-1,.,CSASMDSERPRDYNEQFF
TRBV6-5,.,CTSRRLQGGQPQHF
TRBV6-6,.,CANCLGGNEQFF
TRBV16,.,CASSQSNPVGQPQHF
TRBV6-6,.,CASRAGVGETQYF
TRBV12-3/TRBV12-4,.,CASISSGTGNYGYTF
TRBV25-1,.,CASSGGGDVQYF